The 20 T cell receptor beta chains below were found in one sample sequenced in a study of PD-1 blockade in classical Hodgkin lymphoma. Indicated time point: cycle 4 day 1 (C4D1), after more than five weeks of nivolumab. Every patient relapsed after autologous stem cell transplantation, and brentuximab vedotin exposure varied. Assay: immunoSEQ multiplex PCR; the TCRdb copy retains only in-frame clones and omits some. The sample has some 52,000 clones; 86% are singletons. Source: peripheral blood mononuclear cells (PBMCs), taken before the fourth cycle of nivolumab. The receptors shown here come from a human donor with classical Hodgkin lymphoma.

The chain joins TRBV29-1 to TRBJ2-7, with D maybe TRBD1 (7 bases). CDR1 is SQVTM and CDR2 is ANQGSEA in the germline V gene. Trimming shortened V by 5 bases and J by 6 bases, and 17 bases separated the two germline ends. The CDR3 has 13 amino acids. The CDR3 reads CSVLASGGIEQYF. In nucleotides, the CDR3 is TGCAGCGTTTTGGCTTCAGGGGGGATCGAGCAGTACTTC.

This rearrangement joins TRBV5-1 to TRBJ2-7, with D maybe TRBD2 (5 bases). Germline CDR1 and CDR2: SGHRS and YFSETQ. V was cut by 4 bases and J by 1 base, with 9 bases left in between. CDR3 length equals 13 residues. The CDR3 DNA sequence: TGCGCCAGCAGCGTAGCGTTTTCCTACGAGCAGTACTTC. Its protein product is CASSVAFSYEQYF.

The J gene is TRBJ1-5, the V gene TRBV27; maybe TRBD1 (6 bases). V was shortened by 5 bases and J by 6 bases, with 11 bases between the two germline ends. This CDR3 comprises 13 residues. Germline CDR1 is MNHEY and CDR2 is SMNVEV (reference sequence). CDR3 protein: CASSEGGLQPQHF. The DNA of the CDR3 is TGTGCCAGCAGTGAGGGGGGCCTTCAGCCCCAGCATTTT.

V is TRBV7-2 and J is TRBJ1-5; D unresolved. The CDR3 covers 15 residues. V was trimmed by 5 bases and J by 1 base, leaving 12 bases between them. Germline loops: CDR1 SGHTA, CDR2 FQGNSA. The CDR3 DNA is TGTGCCAGCAGCCCCTCGGGGAACAGCAATCAGCCCCAGCATTTT. It yields the protein CASSPSGNSNQPQHF.

The chain couples TRBV7-6 to TRBJ2-2; unclear D gene. CDR3 length equals 12 residues. Trimming took 2 bases from V and 5 from J, leaving 3 bases between them. Germline CDR1 is SGHVS and CDR2 is FNYEAQ. The CDR3 DNA reads as TGTGCCAGCAGCTTATGGACCGGGGAGCTGTTTTTT. This encodes CASSLWTGELFF.

The rearrangement links TRBV7-2 to TRBJ2-5, with a weak D call TRBD2 (6 bases). The V end was cut by 4 bases, the J end by 2 bases, with 17 bases between. Germline V lookup: CDR1 SGHTA, CDR2 FQGNSA. The CDR3 covers 16 residues. CDR3 bases: TGTGCCAGCAGCTCGTACTCCGGGACTCGGCAAGAGACCCAGTACTTC. Its protein product is CASSSYSGTRQETQYF.

V gene TRBV11-2 combines with J gene TRBJ2-7; 8 positions agree with TRBD1. CDR1 is SGHAT and CDR2 is FQNNGV in the germline V gene. Trimming took 4 bases from V and 1 from J; bases not matched to a gene: 12. The CDR3 spans 17 residues. CDR3 in amino acids: CASSSAGSGGASYEQYF. The CDR3, as DNA: TGTGCCAGCAGCTCCGCTGGGTCAGGGGGCGCTTCCTACGAGCAGTACTTC.

The rearrangement links TRBV2 to TRBJ2-1, with no clear D. Deletions cut 8 bases from V and 1 base from J, with 9 bases between. This CDR3 contains 13 residues. Looked up from germline, CDR1 is SNHLY and CDR2 is FYNNEI. CDR3: CASSSESYNEQFF. The CDR3 DNA reads as TGTGCCAGCTCCAGCGAGTCCTACAATGAGCAGTTCTTC. Using reference TRBV2 and TRBJ2-1 for the parts outside the CDR3, the full variable domain is EPEVTQTPSHQVTQMGQEVILRCVPISNHLYFYWYRQILGQKVEFLVSFYNNEISEKSEIFDDQFSVERPDGSNFTLKIRSTKLEDSAMYFCASSSESYNEQFFGPGTRLTVL.

The CDR3 spells CASSMGVQTLNTEAFF. The CDR3 nucleotides are TGTGCCAGTAGTATGGGCGTCCAAACTCTTAACACTGAAGCTTTCTTT. The gene calls are TRBV19 and TRBJ1-1; D not certain. From germline, CDR1 is LNHDA and CDR2 SQIVND (reference sequence). Trimming stripped 3 bases from V and 2 bases from J, with 16 bases between. The CDR3 loop spans 16 amino acids. The full variable domain, completed using reference TRBV19 and TRBJ1-1, is DGGITQSPKYLFRKEGQNVTLSCEQNLNHDAMYWYRQDPGQGLRLIYYSQIVNDFQKGDIAEGYSVSREKKESFPLTVTSAQKNPTAFYLCASSMGVQTLNTEAFFGQGTRLTVV.

The chain combines TRBV7-9 with TRBJ1-6; 9 bases fit TRBD1. V dropped 11 bases and J dropped 6; count of bases not matched to a gene: 11. The germline CDR1 and CDR2 sequences are SEHNR and FQNEAQ (reference sequence). The CDR3 runs 15 residues. In nucleotides, the CDR3 is TGTGCCGGAGAAGGCGGGACAGGGTCTAATTCACCCCTCCACTTT. This encodes CAGEGGTGSNSPLHF.

V usage is TRBV27 and J usage is TRBJ2-5, with D tentatively TRBD1 (5 bases). CDR3 size: 14 residues. The germline V and J ends were trimmed by 8 bases and 1 base, with 14 bases remaining between them. Per germline, CDR1 MNHEY and CDR2 SMNVEV (reference sequence). CDR3 nucleotides: TGTGCCAGCCGGTCAAGACAGTTCCAAGAGACCCAGTACTTC. Translated, it gives CASRSRQFQETQYF.

The CDR3 sequence: CASSYSEGYQPQHF. The CDR3 DNA follows: TGTGCCAGCAGTTACTCGGAGGGGTATCAGCCCCAGCATTTT. The V and J genes are TRBV6-5 and TRBJ1-5; tentatively, D is TRBD1 (5 bases). The CDR3 covers 14 residues. Germline loops: CDR1 MNHEY, CDR2 SVGAGI. V was trimmed by 0 bases and J by 5 bases, leaving 8 bases between them.

The CDR3 here is CASSLVAEWWYF. In DNA, the CDR3 is TGTGCCAGCAGCTTAGTTGCGGAGTGGTGGTATTTT. The chain employs TRBV7-2 and TRBJ2-3; unclear D gene. Trimming left V 1 base short and J 14 bases short, with 13 bases between. The CDR3 totals 12 residues. The germline gives CDR1 SGHTA, CDR2 FQGNSA.

The chain joins TRBV6-6 to TRBJ1-1; D remains unclear. Germline V gives CDR1 MNHNY, CDR2 SVGAGI (reference sequence). CDR3 length: 14 amino acids. Trimming pared 6 bases from V and 0 bases from J, leaving 11 bases between. The CDR3 region is CASSSGGMNTEAFF. The CDR3 DNA reads as TGTGCCAGCAGCTCGGGAGGGATGAACACTGAAGCTTTCTTT.

The V and J genes are TRBV7-2 and TRBJ2-3; 14 positions agree with TRBD2. This CDR3 is built from 18 residues. V was pared by 1 base and J by 1 base, with 4 bases of the junction left unmatched. CDR1 SGHTA and CDR2 FQGNSA come from the germline V gene. CDR3 in DNA: TGTGCCAGCAGCTTAGGACTAGCGGGGGGGCTAGGCACAGATACGCAGTATTTT. Encoded protein: CASSLGLAGGLGTDTQYF.

V usage is TRBV27 and J usage is TRBJ2-1; 7 nucleotides align to TRBD1. The V gene's germline CDR1 is MNHEY and CDR2 SMNVEV (reference sequence). This CDR3 has 14 amino acids. V lost 5 bases, J lost 6 bases, and 7 bases stayed unmatched. This chain's CDR3 is CASSAVTGVNEQFF. The CDR3 coding sequence is TGTGCCAGCAGTGCCGTAACAGGGGTCAATGAGCAGTTCTTC.

This clone was seen once. The J gene is TRBJ2-7, the V gene TRBV11-2, with D tentatively TRBD2 (6 bases). The germline V gene encodes CDR1 SGHAT and CDR2 FQNNGV. The CDR3 covers 14 residues. With 3 bases removed from V and 2 bases from J, the gap between germline ends came to 11 bases. In nucleotides, the CDR3 is TGTGCCAGCAGCTTGGCAGGGAGGCCCTACGAGCAGTACTTC. Its translation: CASSLAGRPYEQYF.

The V call is TRBV5-5, the J call TRBJ2-2; D is ambiguous. The CDR3 spans 15 residues. CDR1 is SGHKS, CDR2 YYEKEE, per germline (reference sequence). V lost 0 bases to trimming and J lost 7 bases, with 13 bases between them. CDR3 in amino acids: CASSLAGLNLGELFF. The CDR3 DNA reads as TGTGCCAGCAGCTTGGCCGGCCTGAATCTCGGGGAGCTGTTTTTT.

This chain links TRBV5-4 with TRBJ1-6, with no clear D. CDR3 length equals 13 residues. The V end lost 5 bases, the J end lost 10 bases, and 13 bases lay between the germline ends. From germline, CDR1 is SGHNT and CDR2 YYREEE (reference sequence). DNA for the CDR3: TGTGCCAGCAGGGGCACGCTTGGGTCACCCCTCCACTTT. It is translated as CASRGTLGSPLHF.

This clone has only a few counts. The rearrangement uses TRBV5-1 and TRBJ2-1; TRBD2 matches 14 bases. The germline gives CDR1 SGHRS, CDR2 YFSETQ. The V and J ends lost 4 bases and 3 bases, in that order; junction bases with no gene match: 6. The CDR3 is 17 amino acids. The CDR3 nucleotides are TGCGCCAGCAGCCCCGGGACTAGCGGGAGTGGCTACAATGAGCAGTTCTTC. Amino acids: CASSPGTSGSGYNEQFF.